This T cell receptor beta chain was identified during a study of CD8+ T cells in alopecia areata. Whole-study context: Scoring of severity for treated patients was based on percentage of affected scalp area.

After isolation, RNA underwent reverse transcription to generate cDNA as the sequencing template. Data came from immunoSEQ multiplex PCR; TCRdb stores just in-frame clones and leaves some out. Of approximately 210,000 clones in the sample, more than 55% are singletons; the top ten hold 0.95% to 1.5%. Treatment indicated: oral pan-JAK inhibitor, 5-10 mg twice daily. The germline V gene has CDR1 SEHNR and CDR2 FQNEAQ (reference sequence). V lost 4 bases to trimming and J lost 8 bases; unmatched junction nucleotides: 7. The length of the CDR3 is 14 residues. The sequence was collected from a human donor with alopecia areata. The chain employs TRBV7-9 and TRBJ1-4; 7 positions agree with TRBD1. This material consisted of CD4+ T cells sorted from blood, taken between weeks 43 and 45, from a patient treated with tofacitinib. The CDR3 is CASSSAPDREKLFF. Here the CDR3 DNA reads TGTGCCAGCAGCTCCGCTCCGGACAGGGAAAAACTGTTTTTT.